This T cell receptor (beta chain) was obtained from a study of Tregs in tolerant kidney transplant recipients. Trimming removed 2 bases from V and 2 bases from J, with 10 bases in between. Germline V gene sequence: CDR1 SGHRS, CDR2 YFSETQ. This CDR3 has 14 residues. The repertoire was sequenced with immunoSEQ multiplex PCR; TCRdb's copy has only in-frame clones and lacks some. The listing records 15,000 or so clones. On this clone: Antigen unknown. Read sequence stops 3 residues before the CDR3 end, and the germline J gene provides the missing end.

General observations from the study: This study did not directly address biological reproducibility.

Recipients received nonmyeloablative bone marrow transplants from related graft donors, with transient mixed chimerism. Sequencing used CD8+ T cells from blood (PBMCs), obtained 6 months after the transplant. The gene calls are TRBV5-1 and TRBJ2-5; D is uncertain. The receptor was derived from a human patient who received a combined kidney and bone marrow transplant. Some T cells may arise from the graft donor. The CDR3 sequence is CASSFRSEQETQYF. The CDR3 DNA, read in part, is TGCGCCAGCAGCTTCAGATCAGAGCAAGAGACC.